The 30 T cell receptor beta chains in this list originate from one sample, sequenced in a study of vaccination effects on CD4 cells after COVID-19. Sequencing used immunoSEQ multiplex PCR; TCRdb keeps in-frame clones, though not all of them. This table has under 35,000 clones, 55% to 70% appearing once. Sequencing in the ViraFEST assay came after antigen-specific CD4+ T cells had been expanded with viral peptide pools, which were used to stimulate PBMC. CD4+ T cells were isolated after about nine days of culture. Each participant was administered two doses of either the BNT162b2 or the mRNA-1273 vaccine. No antigen has been identified for these receptors. This material consisted of CD4+ T cells from PBMCs cultured with SARS-CoV-2 spike peptides, taken after COVID-19 vaccination. These receptors were obtained from a human donor who received a COVID-19 vaccine.

The chain employs TRBV5-5 and TRBJ2-7; D perhaps matches TRBD1 (6 bases). The CDR3 loop spans 15 amino acids. The germline gives CDR1 SGHKS, CDR2 YYEKEE (reference sequence). V was cut by 0 bases and J by 4 bases, with 14 bases left in between. CDR3 protein: CASSLATGTIYEQYF. CDR3 in DNA: TGTGCCAGCAGCTTGGCTACCGGGACAATTTACGAGCAGTACTTC.

This clone appeared a few times. The V and J genes are TRBV6-5 and TRBJ2-3; D gene uncertain. The V gene lost 9 bases and the J gene lost 1 base, with 11 bases spanning the gap. CDR1 is MNHEY and CDR2 is SVGAGI in the germline V gene. CDR3 length equals 13 residues. CDR3 bases: TGTGCCAGTCTCGGTAGAGGCACAGATACGCAGTATTTT. Protein product: CASLGRGTDTQYF.

The chain uses TRBV18 and TRBJ1-4; tentatively, D is TRBD1 (5 bases). The germline V gene encodes CDR1 KGHSH and CDR2 LQKENI. This CDR3 has 13 residues. Deletions cut 10 bases from V and 0 bases from J, with 9 bases between. CDR3 DNA sequence: TGTGCCACCCACAGGTCAACTAATGAAAAACTGTTTTTT. Translating gives CATHRSTNEKLFF.

The rearrangement uses TRBV7-9 and TRBJ1-2; 7 nucleotides line up with TRBD1. Unmatched junction bases numbered 5, after V lost 3 bases and J lost 1 base. The CDR3 is 15 amino acids. Germline values: CDR1 SEHNR, CDR2 FQNEAQ (reference sequence). CDR3 nucleotide sequence: TGTGCCAGCAGCTTTCCTTCAGGGGGTAACTATGGCTACACCTTC. Its protein is CASSFPSGGNYGYTF.

This clone has only one observation. The V call is TRBV5-5, the J call TRBJ2-2; D is possibly TRBD1 or TRBD2 (6 bases each). The CDR3 consists of 14 residues. With 0 bases removed from V and 6 bases from J, the gap between germline ends came to 9 bases. Germline V gene sequence: CDR1 SGHKS, CDR2 YYEKEE (reference sequence). CDR3 in amino acids: CASSLGGAAGELFF. As DNA, the CDR3 is TGTGCCAGCAGCTTGGGGGGGGCGGCCGGGGAGCTGTTTTTT.

For the CDR3, the DNA is TGCGCCAGCAGCCATCCCACCGGGACCCATGAGCAGTTCTTC. Its protein is CASSHPTGTHEQFF. The rearrangement links TRBV4-1 to TRBJ2-1; TRBD1 or TRBD2 may be the D gene (5 bases each). Germline loops: CDR1 MGHRA, CDR2 YSYEKL. The CDR3 length is 14 residues. V lost 3 bases and J lost 8, with 14 bases in between.

This rearrangement joins TRBV7-6 to TRBJ1-1, with D perhaps matching TRBD1 (6 bases). Germline-derived CDR1 and CDR2 are SGHVS and FNYEAQ. CDR3 size: 15 residues. Trimming took 5 bases from V and 5 from J, leaving 18 bases between them. In DNA form, the CDR3 reads TGTGCCAGCAGCCGAGATCCGGGGGGGCCGACTGAAGCTTTCTTT. Protein sequence: CASSRDPGGPTEAFF.

The chain combines TRBV5-5 with TRBJ1-2, with unresolved D. The CDR3 extends over 14 amino acids. Germline V gene lookup returns CDR1 SGHKS and CDR2 YYEKEE (reference sequence). Deletions cut 4 bases from V and 4 bases from J, with 14 bases between. CDR3 amino acids: CASSLMGSGYGYTF. In DNA form, the CDR3 reads TGTGCCAGCAGCCTCATGGGGAGCGGCTATGGCTACACCTTC.

J is TRBJ2-3 and V is TRBV25-1; 10 bases are shared with TRBD2. CDR1 MGHDK and CDR2 SYGVNS come from the germline V gene. The CDR3 is made up of 17 amino acids. The V gene end was trimmed by 2 bases and the J gene end by 6 bases; junction bases not matched to a gene: 11. The CDR3 sequence is CASSEGAWGAGGDTQYF. The CDR3 bases are TGTGCCAGCAGTGAAGGGGCCTGGGGAGCGGGGGGGGATACGCAGTATTTT.

The chain employs TRBV3-1 (or the pseudogene TRBV3-2) and TRBJ1-1, with D possibly being TRBD1 (5 bases). The germline CDR1 and CDR2 sequences are LGHDT and YNNKEL (reference sequence). The CDR3 spans 16 residues. V was clipped by 1 base and J by 2 bases, with 14 bases between them. The DNA of the CDR3 is TGTGCCAGCAGCCAAGGAAGGGGTATAATAAACACTGAAGCTTTCTTT. This gives the protein CASSQGRGIINTEAFF.

The chain links TRBV5-1 to TRBJ2-1; 9 bases line up with TRBD1. The V gene's germline CDR1 is SGHRS and CDR2 YFSETQ. The CDR3 contains 14 residues. Trimming took 1 base from V and 7 from J; bases not matched to a gene: 3. CDR3 loop: CASSLNRGLNEQFF. In DNA form, the CDR3 reads TGCGCCAGCAGCTTGAACAGGGGGCTGAATGAGCAGTTCTTC.

This clone turned up a few times. V is TRBV15 and J is TRBJ1-4; TRBD1 aligns across 7 bases. Germline CDR1 and CDR2: LNHNV and YYDKDF (reference sequence). Trimming at V came to 0 bases and at J to 3 bases, leaving 4 bases not matched to a gene. This CDR3 is 16 amino acids long. CDR3 DNA: TGTGCCACCAGCAGAGATCCAGGGGGAGCTAATGAAAAACTGTTTTTT. Translated, it gives CATSRDPGGANEKLFF.

The genes are TRBV7-9 and TRBJ2-1; possible D gene TRBD2, 6 bases. The V and J ends lost 2 bases and 6 bases respectively, with 14 bases between them. The CDR3 sequence is 15 residues long. Germline CDR1 reads SEHNR; CDR2 reads FQNEAQ (reference sequence). Here the CDR3 DNA reads TGTGCCAGCAGCTTAACGGCTAGCGTACTCAATGAGCAGTTCTTC. It specifies CASSLTASVLNEQFF. The full variable domain, its missing parts supplied by reference TRBV7-9 and TRBJ2-1, is DTGVSQNPRHKITKRGQNVTFRCDPISEHNRLYWYRQTLGQGPEFLTYFQNEAQLEKSRLLSDRFSAERPKGSFSTLEIQRTEQGDSAMYLCASSLTASVLNEQFFGPGTRLTVL.

This clone was detected once. The V call is TRBV28, the J call TRBJ1-2, with D perhaps matching TRBD1 (5 bases). The CDR3 is 14 residues long. Germline CDR1 and CDR2: MDHEN and SYDVKM. Deletions cut 2 bases from V and 6 bases from J, with 13 bases between. CDR3 residues: CASSLGQGYDGYTF. DNA of the CDR3: TGTGCCAGCAGTTTAGGGCAGGGTTACGATGGCTACACCTTC.

This chain links TRBV6-5 with TRBJ2-7; 11 bases line up with TRBD2. Germline V lookup: CDR1 MNHEY, CDR2 SVGAGI. The ends lost 2 bases at V and 0 bases at J; junction bases unmatched: 3. The CDR3 has 16 amino acids. The CDR3 nucleotides are TGTGCCAGCAGTTACACTACTAGCGGGGGCTCCTACGAGCAGTACTTC. This encodes CASSYTTSGGSYEQYF.

This sequence joins TRBV30 and TRBJ1-4; 7 bases map to TRBD1. The CDR3 length is 16 residues. Per the germline V gene, CDR1 is GTSNPN and CDR2 is SVGIG (reference sequence). The V segment lost 1 base and the J segment 8 bases; nucleotides outside the gene matches: 13. The CDR3 sequence is CAWSDLEGAAGEKLFF. CDR3 DNA: TGTGCCTGGAGTGACTTAGAGGGGGCTGCGGGCGAAAAACTGTTTTTT.

This sequence joins TRBV28 and TRBJ2-2, with D possibly TRBD1 on 6 matching bases. Germline V gene data show CDR1 as MDHEN and CDR2 as SYDVKM. With 6 bases removed from V and 3 bases from J, the gap between germline ends came to 23 bases. There are 18 residues in the CDR3. The CDR3 region is CASRKGGGGVGHTGELFF. The CDR3 DNA reads TGTGCCAGCAGAAAAGGTGGTGGGGGCGTGGGGCACACCGGGGAGCTGTTTTTT. Full variable domain (rest looked up from reference TRBV28 and TRBJ2-2): DVKVTQSSRYLVKRTGEKVFLECVQDMDHENMFWYRQDPGLGLRLIYFSYDVKMKEKGDIPEGYSVSREKKERFSLILESASTNQTSMYLCASRKGGGGVGHTGELFFGEGSRLTVL.

The rearrangement joins TRBV6-6 to TRBJ2-5, with 7 bases that match TRBD2. V gave up 6 bases and J gave up 4 bases; unmatched junction bases: 14. The CDR3 contains 16 residues. Germline loops: CDR1 MNHNY, CDR2 SVGAGI (reference sequence). In DNA form, the CDR3 reads TGTGCCAGCAGAAGCCTCCCGGGGAGGGGAGGAGAGACCCAGTACTTC. This encodes CASRSLPGRGGETQYF.

The chain uses TRBV24-1 and TRBJ2-2; TRBD1 is a possible D gene (7 bases). V was shortened by 9 bases and J by 4 bases, with 17 bases between the two germline ends. This CDR3 spans 15 amino acids. Germline loops: CDR1 KGHDR, CDR2 SFDVKD. The CDR3 sequence: CATGGNRGGTGELFF. In DNA form, the CDR3 reads TGTGCCACCGGCGGAAACAGGGGAGGCACCGGGGAGCTGTTTTTT.

The rearrangement links TRBV5-1 to TRBJ1-2; D is perhaps TRBD1 (6 bases). Trimming stripped 5 bases from V and 7 bases from J, with 15 bases between. This CDR3 contains 13 residues. Germline loops: CDR1 SGHRS, CDR2 YFSETQ. The CDR3 DNA reads TGCGCCAGCAGTCAGGGTACAGGGTTTGGCTACACCTTC. Amino acid sequence: CASSQGTGFGYTF.

The table lists this clone with a count of one. The chain links TRBV3-1 (or the pseudogene TRBV3-2) to TRBJ2-5; no clear D. CDR3 size: 14 residues. V shed 4 bases and J shed 9 bases, with 18 bases lying between them. Germline-derived CDR1 and CDR2 are LGHDT and YNNKEL (reference sequence). DNA for the CDR3: TGTGCCAGCAGCCCCCCGGTGCGGCCCAGGTCCCAGTACTTC. Encoded protein: CASSPPVRPRSQYF.

This clone was seen once. The chain combines TRBV6-6 with TRBJ2-7, with a weak D call TRBD2 (7 bases). Trimming removed 2 bases at V and 4 bases at J, with 12 bases between. The germline gives CDR1 MNHNY, CDR2 SVGAGI (reference sequence). The CDR3 length is 14 residues. The CDR3 DNA reads as TGTGCCAGCAGTTACGGGGGGGCAGTTTACGAGCAGTACTTC. This codes for CASSYGGAVYEQYF.

The chain employs TRBV7-2 and TRBJ2-7, with TRBD2 identical over 12 bases. The CDR3 spans 16 residues. V gave up 3 bases and J gave up 6 bases; unmatched junction bases: 9. CDR1 is SGHTA, CDR2 FQGNSA, per germline. The CDR3 loop is CASSLWRLAGESEQYF. The CDR3 coding sequence is TGTGCCAGCAGCTTGTGGCGACTAGCGGGAGAAAGCGAGCAGTACTTC.

The genes are TRBV6-5 and TRBJ2-3, with D possibly being TRBD2 (6 bases). Deletions cut 7 bases from V and 2 bases from J, with 13 bases between. Germline V gives CDR1 MNHEY, CDR2 SVGAGI. The CDR3 runs 14 residues. The CDR3 sequence is CASKTGLFTDTQYF. The CDR3 region has the DNA TGTGCCAGCAAGACGGGACTTTTCACAGATACGCAGTATTTT.

V and J are TRBV15 and TRBJ2-1; weak D call: TRBD2 (5 bases). The V end lost 1 base, the J end lost 2 bases, and 12 bases lay between the germline ends. CDR1 and CDR2 from the germline V gene are LNHNV and YYDKDF (reference sequence). The CDR3 is 16 residues long. CDR3: CATSRVGETPYNEQFF. The DNA of the CDR3 is TGTGCCACCAGCAGAGTCGGGGAGACCCCCTACAATGAGCAGTTCTTC.

V gene TRBV18 combines with J gene TRBJ1-4; 7 bases align to TRBD1. In germline, CDR1 is KGHSH, CDR2 LQKENI. The CDR3 extends over 13 amino acids. The V gene end was trimmed by 4 bases and the J gene end by 8 bases; junction bases not matched to a gene: 4. The CDR3: CASSRGQEEKLFF. The CDR3 nucleotides are TGTGCCAGCTCACGCGGACAGGAAGAAAAACTGTTTTTT.

The chain recombines TRBV19 with TRBJ1-5; D might be TRBD1 (6 bases). The V and J ends lost 5 bases and 1 base respectively, with 21 bases between them. CDR1 and CDR2 from the germline V gene are LNHDA and SQIVND (reference sequence). CDR3 length: 18 amino acids. The CDR3 coding sequence is TGTGCCAGTAGTGTACCTAGGGGGGGCTCACTCAGCAATCAGCCCCAGCATTTT. Its protein is CASSVPRGGSLSNQPQHF.

The chain carries TRBV15 and TRBJ1-5, with D perhaps matching TRBD1 (5 bases). CDR3 length equals 15 residues. Between the trimmed V and J ends, which lost 0 bases and 6 bases, there was a span of 12 bases. The V gene's germline CDR1 is LNHNV and CDR2 YYDKDF (reference sequence). CDR3 sequence reads: CATSRDPGQGQPQHF. The DNA of the CDR3 is TGTGCCACCAGCAGAGATCCGGGGCAGGGTCAGCCCCAGCATTTT.

This rearrangement joins TRBV12-3 or TRBV12-4 to TRBJ1-1, with a possible D match to TRBD1 (5 bases). This CDR3 has 13 residues. Trimming took 6 bases from V and 1 from J, leaving 9 bases between them. CDR3 DNA sequence: TGTGCCAGCAGGTTACAGGCGAACACTGAAGCTTTCTTT. This sequence encodes CASRLQANTEAFF.

In this sample, this clone turned up a few times. The V and J genes are TRBV19 and TRBJ1-2; TRBD1 agrees at 10 bases. Germline V gene lookup returns CDR1 LNHDA and CDR2 SQIVND (reference sequence). CDR3 length equals 15 residues. V lost 5 bases to trimming and J lost 3 bases; unmatched junction nucleotides: 6. This CDR3 is CASSGRDRGYYGYTF. The CDR3 DNA reads TGTGCCAGTAGTGGCCGGGACAGGGGATACTATGGCTACACCTTC. Full variable domain (missing parts from reference TRBV19 and TRBJ1-2): DGGITQSPKYLFRKEGQNVTLSCEQNLNHDAMYWYRQDPGQGLRLIYYSQIVNDFQKGDIAEGYSVSREKKESFPLTVTSAQKNPTAFYLCASSGRDRGYYGYTFGSGTRLTVV.